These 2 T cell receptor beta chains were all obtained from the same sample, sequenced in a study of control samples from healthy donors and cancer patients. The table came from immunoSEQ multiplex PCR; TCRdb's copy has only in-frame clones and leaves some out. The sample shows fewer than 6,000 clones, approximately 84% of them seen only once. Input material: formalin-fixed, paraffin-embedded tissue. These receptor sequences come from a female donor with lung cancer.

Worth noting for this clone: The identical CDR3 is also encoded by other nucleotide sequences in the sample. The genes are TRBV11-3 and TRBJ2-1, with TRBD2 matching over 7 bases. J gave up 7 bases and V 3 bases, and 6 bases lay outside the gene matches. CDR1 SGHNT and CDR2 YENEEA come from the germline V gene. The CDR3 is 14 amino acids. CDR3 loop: CASSFLSGNNEQFF. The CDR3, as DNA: TGTGCCAGCAGCTTTCTCAGCGGGAATAATGAGCAGTTCTTC.

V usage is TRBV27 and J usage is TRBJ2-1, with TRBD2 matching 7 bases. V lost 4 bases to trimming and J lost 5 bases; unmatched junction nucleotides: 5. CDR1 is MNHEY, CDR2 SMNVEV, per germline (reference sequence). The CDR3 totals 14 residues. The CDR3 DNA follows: TGTGCCAGCAGTTGGGCGGGGGTAAACAATGAGCAGTTCTTC. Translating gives CASSWAGVNNEQFF.